One sample yielded the 28 T cell receptor beta chains listed below, sequenced in a study of blood T cell repertoires in COVID-19. Sequencing used immunoSEQ multiplex PCR; TCRdb keeps in-frame clones, though not all of them. The sample consists of roughly 190,000 clones, about four fifths of them appearing once. The specimen was peripheral blood. Receptor source: a man in his sixties with acute or convalescent COVID-19.

The rearrangement links TRBV7-9 to TRBJ2-3, with TRBD2 identical over 8 bases. Germline V lookup: CDR1 SEHNR, CDR2 FQNEAQ (reference sequence). The V segment lost 9 bases and the J segment 5 bases; nucleotides outside the gene matches: 10. The CDR3 spans 14 residues. The CDR3 sequence: CASYSSGGGDTQYF. The CDR3 bases are TGTGCCAGTTATTCGAGCGGGGGTGGAGATACGCAGTATTTT.

CDR3 sequence reads: CASRGGTQPQHF. CDR3 in DNA: TGTGCCAGCAGAGGAGGTACTCAGCCCCAGCATTTT. The rearrangement links TRBV21-1 to TRBJ1-5. TRBV21-1 is a pseudogene locus. The CDR3 has 12 residues.

The chain uses TRBV5-1 and TRBJ1-4, with 9 nucleotides matching TRBD1. With V trimmed by 5 bases and J by 8 bases, 10 bases remained unmatched. In germline, CDR1 is SGHRS, CDR2 YFSETQ. The CDR3 is 15 residues long. CDR3 sequence reads: CASRSGTGSKEKLFF. CDR3 nucleotide sequence: TGCGCCAGCAGATCCGGGACAGGGAGTAAGGAAAAACTGTTTTTT. Based on the CDR3 plus reference TRBV5-1 and TRBJ1-4, the full variable domain is KAGVTQTPRYLIKTRGQQVTLSCSPISGHRSVSWYQQTPGQGLQFLFEYFSETQRNKGNFPGRFSGRQFSNSRSEMNVSTLELGDSALYLCASRSGTGSKEKLFFGSGTQLSVL.

The chain recombines TRBV6-5 with TRBJ2-7, with 10 bases identical to TRBD2. The V segment lost 7 bases and the J segment 4 bases; nucleotides outside the gene matches: 7. The V gene's germline CDR1 is MNHEY and CDR2 SVGAGI. The CDR3 extends over 14 amino acids. The CDR3 DNA reads as TGTGCCAGCAAGGGGGCTAGCGGGAGTTACGAGCAGTACTTC. Its protein is CASKGASGSYEQYF.

The rearrangement uses TRBV6-2 or TRBV6-3 and TRBJ1-6; TRBD1 agrees at 8 bases. The CDR3 is 14 residues long. J was trimmed by 9 bases and V by 4 bases; bases with no gene match: 5. Germline V gives CDR1 MNHEY, CDR2 SVGEGT. The CDR3 protein is CASSSTGAVSPLHF. The CDR3, as DNA: TGTGCCAGCAGTTCGACAGGGGCGGTTTCACCCCTCCACTTT.

The genes are TRBV5-6 and TRBJ2-7; D remains ambiguous. The V end was cut by 4 bases, the J end by 6 bases, with 14 bases between. Germline V gene sequence: CDR1 SGHDT, CDR2 YYEEEE. The CDR3 totals 13 residues. The CDR3 here is CASSTGLESEQYF. CDR3 nucleotides: TGTGCCAGCAGCACGGGTCTCGAAAGCGAGCAGTACTTC.

V is TRBV6-5 and J is TRBJ1-1; 7 bases map to TRBD1. Germline V CDR1 and CDR2: MNHEY, SVGAGI. This CDR3 is 14 amino acids long. Trimming took 7 bases from V and 1 from J; bases not matched to a gene: 6. The CDR3 coding sequence is TGTGCCAGCACCAAGGACAGGACGAACACTGAAGCTTTCTTT. Amino acids: CASTKDRTNTEAFF.

The chain recombines TRBV27 with TRBJ1-5; a possible D gene is TRBD1 (5 bases). The CDR3 length is 13 residues. The V gene lost 5 bases and the J gene lost 8 bases, with 13 bases spanning the gap. Germline V gene sequence: CDR1 MNHEY, CDR2 SMNVEV (reference sequence). The CDR3 loop is CASSNGQREPQHF. CDR3 in DNA: TGTGCCAGCAGTAATGGACAAAGGGAGCCCCAGCATTTT.

The rearrangement links TRBV10-2 to TRBJ2-1; D possibly corresponds to TRBD2 (7 bases). This CDR3 has 17 residues. Germline assignment: CDR1 WSHSY and CDR2 SAAADI. Deletions cut 7 bases from V and 2 bases from J, with 21 bases between. As DNA, the CDR3 is TGCGCCAGCAAGGGGGGCGGGAGCGTGGGGACCTACAATGAGCAGTTCTTC. Translated, it gives CASKGGGSVGTYNEQFF.

The chain joins TRBV28 to TRBJ2-5, with 10 nucleotides matching TRBD2. V shed 5 bases, J shed 5 bases, and the junction held 11 bases outside the gene matches. Looked up from germline, CDR1 is MDHEN and CDR2 is SYDVKM. The CDR3 loop spans 16 amino acids. DNA for the CDR3: TGTGCCAGCAGTACTAGCGGGGCTTCCCTCGGGGAGACCCAGTACTTC. Translating gives CASSTSGASLGETQYF.

The V and J genes are TRBV11-2 and TRBJ1-3; 8 positions match TRBD1. The CDR3 has 18 residues. CDR1 is SGHAT, CDR2 FQNNGV, per germline. With V trimmed by 2 bases and J by 5 bases, 14 bases remained unmatched. This chain's CDR3 is CASSLKSYQGQGRNTIYF. DNA for the CDR3: TGTGCCAGCAGCTTAAAATCTTATCAAGGACAGGGACGAAACACCATATATTTT.

V is TRBV19 and J is TRBJ1-5, with unresolved D. Per germline, CDR1 LNHDA and CDR2 SQIVND (reference sequence). This CDR3 is 16 amino acids long. With 0 bases removed from V and 1 base from J, the gap between germline ends came to 10 bases. The CDR3, as DNA: TGTGCCAGTAGTATAGAAGGACCGGGGAGCAATCAGCCCCAGCATTTT. Translation gives CASSIEGPGSNQPQHF.

The chain uses TRBV3-1 (or the pseudogene TRBV3-2) and TRBJ1-5; maybe TRBD1 (6 bases). V lost 1 base and J 4 bases, leaving 14 bases between the germline ends. The CDR3 length is 16 residues. In germline, CDR1 is LGHDT, CDR2 YNNKEL (reference sequence). For the CDR3, the DNA is TGTGCCAGCAGCCAAGCGTCGCAGGACAGTAATCAGCCCCAGCATTTT. As protein: CASSQASQDSNQPQHF.

This sequence joins TRBV10-3 and TRBJ1-1; TRBD1 matches at 10 bases. This CDR3 spans 13 amino acids. CDR1 and CDR2 (germline): ENHRY, SYGVKD. V lost 4 bases and J lost 11; bases outside the gene matches: 7. The CDR3 is CAISGGTGVDAFF. The CDR3 coding sequence is TGTGCCATCAGTGGGGGGACAGGGGTGGACGCTTTCTTT.

The chain uses TRBV6-5 and TRBJ2-1, with D tentatively TRBD2 (6 bases). CDR3 length: 15 amino acids. V gave up 5 bases and J gave up 0 bases, with 11 bases separating them. Germline-derived CDR1 and CDR2 are MNHEY and SVGAGI. This CDR3 is CASSQDGSSYNEQFF. In nucleotides, the CDR3 is TGTGCCAGCAGTCAGGACGGGAGCTCCTACAATGAGCAGTTCTTC.

The CDR3 DNA reads as TGCGCCAGCAGCTTGTTTGGACAGGGAAACTCGAACACTGAAGCTTTCTTT. This codes for CASSLFGQGNSNTEAFF. The chain is built from TRBV5-1 and TRBJ1-1; 8 bases match TRBD1. V shed 1 base and J 1 base; nucleotides not matched to a gene: 9. Germline V lookup: CDR1 SGHRS, CDR2 YFSETQ. CDR3 size: 17 residues.

This clone was seen a single time. The genes are TRBV10-1 and TRBJ2-3; D is unclear. The length of the CDR3 is 13 residues. The germline CDR1 and CDR2 sequences are WNHNN and SYGVQD (reference sequence). Trimming removed 4 bases at V and 5 bases at J, with 10 bases between. CDR3 amino acids: CASSGQPRDTQYF. The CDR3 region has the DNA TGCGCCAGCAGTGGTCAGCCTAGAGATACGCAGTATTTT.

The chain carries TRBV6-6 and TRBJ2-3; 9 nucleotides align to TRBD1. Germline loops: CDR1 MNHNY, CDR2 SVGAGI (reference sequence). There are 14 residues in the CDR3. V lost 6 bases, J lost 3 bases, and 4 bases stayed unmatched. DNA for the CDR3: TGTGCCAGCAGCTCCGGGACAGGGACAGATACGCAGTATTTT. Translated: CASSSGTGTDTQYF.

This clone was observed a few times. The chain employs TRBV19 and TRBJ2-3; D is perhaps TRBD1 (6 bases). The germline V gene has CDR1 LNHDA and CDR2 SQIVND (reference sequence). V lost 1 base and J 2 bases, leaving 13 bases between the germline ends. The CDR3 runs to 16 residues. The CDR3 here is CASSIAGQFNTDTQYF. The CDR3, as DNA: TGTGCCAGTAGTATAGCCGGACAGTTTAACACAGATACGCAGTATTTT. The whole variable domain, remainder taken from reference TRBV19 and TRBJ2-3, is DGGITQSPKYLFRKEGQNVTLSCEQNLNHDAMYWYRQDPGQGLRLIYYSQIVNDFQKGDIAEGYSVSREKKESFPLTVTSAQKNPTAFYLCASSIAGQFNTDTQYFGPGTRLTVL.

CDR3 protein: CASSTLPGLAPLDVNEQFF. For the CDR3, the DNA is TGTGCCAGTAGTACGTTACCGGGACTAGCCCCCCTCGACGTCAATGAGCAGTTCTTC. V usage is TRBV19 and J usage is TRBJ2-1; 9 bases are a match to TRBD2. Germline CDR1 reads LNHDA; CDR2 reads SQIVND (reference sequence). CDR3 length: 19 residues. Trimming at V came to 4 bases and at J to 6 bases, leaving 19 bases not matched to a gene.

The chain couples TRBV5-1 to TRBJ1-3; D not certain. Trimming stripped 7 bases from V and 1 base from J, with 9 bases between. The CDR3 is made up of 13 amino acids. Germline V gene sequence: CDR1 SGHRS, CDR2 YFSETQ. The CDR3: CASRPTSGNTIYF. The CDR3 region has the DNA TGCGCCAGCCGTCCTACGTCTGGAAACACCATATATTTT. The full variable domain, rest sourced from reference TRBV5-1 and TRBJ1-3, is KAGVTQTPRYLIKTRGQQVTLSCSPISGHRSVSWYQQTPGQGLQFLFEYFSETQRNKGNFPGRFSGRQFSNSRSEMNVSTLELGDSALYLCASRPTSGNTIYFGEGSWLTVV.

The rearrangement uses TRBV7-9 and TRBJ2-1; D might be TRBD1 (6 bases). The germline V and J ends were trimmed by 3 bases and 4 bases, with 10 bases remaining between them. The CDR3 covers 14 residues. Germline-derived CDR1 and CDR2 are SEHNR and FQNEAQ (reference sequence). CDR3 sequence reads: CASSFQDSYNEQFF. The CDR3 DNA sequence: TGTGCCAGCAGCTTCCAGGACAGTTACAATGAGCAGTTCTTC.

This clone was observed once. The chain has TRBV27 and TRBJ1-1, with D hard to call. The length of the CDR3 is 13 residues. V was cut by 3 bases and J by 4 bases, with 9 bases left in between. Germline CDR1 reads MNHEY; CDR2 reads SMNVEV (reference sequence). The CDR3 region is CASSLHERTEAFF. The CDR3 DNA reads as TGTGCCAGCAGTTTGCACGAGCGCACTGAAGCTTTCTTT.

The CDR3 DNA sequence: TGTGCCAGCAAACGGTCTGAGGCTATGAGGGGCTACACCTTC. This sequence encodes CASKRSEAMRGYTF. The rearrangement uses TRBV6-5 and TRBJ1-2, with D unresolved. Between the trimmed V and J ends, which lost 7 bases and 8 bases, there was a span of 20 bases. CDR3 length: 14 residues. The germline V gene has CDR1 MNHEY and CDR2 SVGAGI.

The chain combines TRBV21-1 with TRBJ2-1; the table's TRBD2 call for D was not verified on the DNA. TRBV21-1 is a recognized pseudogene. The CDR3 runs 11 residues. The CDR3 region is CASRLNNEQFF. Written as DNA, the CDR3 is TGTGCCAGCAGACTGAACAATGAGCAGTTCTTC.

This CDR3 is CASSSRDREEQYF. In nucleotides, the CDR3 is TGTGCCAGCAGCTCAAGGGACAGGGAAGAGCAGTACTTC. The genes are TRBV7-2 and TRBJ2-7; 9 bases are shared with TRBD1. The germline CDR1 and CDR2 sequences are SGHTA and FQGNSA. V was clipped by 4 bases and J by 7 bases; unmatched bases: 5. The CDR3 contains 13 residues.

The chain couples TRBV12-5 to TRBJ1-5; TRBD1 might be the D (6 bases). CDR1 is LGHNT, CDR2 FRNRAP, per germline. V gave up 6 bases and J gave up 6 bases, with 15 bases separating them. This CDR3 has 14 residues. The CDR3 bases are TGTGCTAGTGGACCTCACACAGGGATTCAGCCCCAGCATTTT. As protein: CASGPHTGIQPQHF.

V is TRBV6-1 and J is TRBJ2-2, with TRBD2 matching over 8 bases. Trimming removed 1 base from V and 4 bases from J; junction bases left unmatched: 5. The CDR3 length is 16 residues. Germline V lookup: CDR1 MNHNS, CDR2 SASEGT. The CDR3 region has the DNA TGTGCCAGCAGTGAAGTTCGGGGGGGCCCCACCGGGGAGCTGTTTTTT. Its translation: CASSEVRGGPTGELFF.